This T cell receptor beta chain was profiled in a study of vaccination effects on CD4 cells after COVID-19 (dated by TCRdb to about 2022). About the study as a whole: The ViraFEST assay stimulated PBMC with viral peptide pools and then used TCR sequencing to identify antigen-specific CD4+ T cell clonotypes by expansion. A total of nine to ten COVID-19 convalescent patients and a few SARS-CoV-2-naive healthy vaccine recipients were included in the full study. Each well held fewer than 2.5 million PBMC cultured in IMDM containing approximately 5% human AB serum, 9.5 to 10 IU/ml IL-2 and gentamicin, along with about 10 ug/ml peptides. In the study, cultures from other donors were sequenced using the Oncomine TCR Beta short-read assay on an Illumina iSeq 100. Across the study, the median time from the second dose to post-vaccine sampling was 72 days (range 14 to 241). SARS-CoV-2 spike-specific CD4+ TCR repertoires were compared before and after mRNA vaccination in COVID-19 convalescent patients and in infection-naive vaccine recipients.

After 10 days of culture, CD4+ T cells were isolated with the EasySep CD4+ T cell isolation kit. Two doses of either the BNT162b2 or the mRNA-1273 mRNA SARS-CoV-2 vaccine were administered to participants. The absence of prior SARS-CoV-2 infection in healthy vaccine recipients was confirmed by negative nucleocapsid antibodies before and after vaccination. Half of the culture medium was replaced with fresh IL-2-containing medium on days 3 and 7. Unless noted otherwise, every peptide stimulation condition was cultured in triplicate wells. Using Ficoll-Paque Plus gradient centrifugation, PBMC were separated from whole blood and then either used fresh or cryopreserved at -140C. The QIAamp micro DNA kit was used to extract genomic DNA from the cultured CD4+ T cells. V sheds 1 base and J sheds 8 bases, leaving 13 bases between their ends. Inclusive of the bounding cysteine and phenylalanine, the CDR3 is 14 residues long. The sequence is cut down to CDR3 DNA, 42 bases in frame from base 1. The germline V gene specifies SGHRS as CDR1 and YFSETQ as CDR2.

General study outcomes and caveats: Both infection-induced and vaccine-induced clones contracted markedly at late post-vaccination timepoints, which is consistent with waning T cell responses. Among healthy vaccine recipients, nearly all vaccine-induced clones were SARS-CoV-2 mono-reactive, and only 1 of 255 was cross-reactive with common cold coronaviruses. The study was limited by a small number of convalescent patients, and early post-infection timepoints were lacking.

Libraries came from the immunoSEQ multiplex PCR assay. DNA from the CD4+ T cells that had been cultured and isolated underwent TCR beta CDR3 sequencing. The study's own analysis went as follows. The analysis removed non-productive TCR sequences, trimmed reads to the CDR3 region, and retained only CDR3s that were 7 or more amino acids long. Antigen-specific clonotypes were identified using the MANAFEST web app by comparison of expansion in peptide wells against reference cultures. Positive clones required FDR<0.05 expansion versus reference and all other wells, odds ratio above 5, and frequency above 0.1% in two replicate wells. A clonotype was defined as cross-reactive if the clonotype was significantly expanded both in SARS-CoV-2 spike wells and in at least one common cold coronavirus spike condition. CDR3 similarity was assessed by Levenshtein distance with the stringdist R package, and unrooted trees were built with ape in R 3.6.1. Drawn from immuneACCESS, this table holds only the in-frame rearrangements with V and J called that TCRdb kept. Clones are partly lost; checked studies trace under half to an unresolved V gene and leave the rest unexplained. V and J calls and clone size follow that table, whereas D and trimming were derived from the DNA. This sample gives approximately 57,000 clones in total; just under 80% of them show up just once. Of the sample, 4.3% falls within the top ten clones.

Only one count was recorded for this clone. Its antigen remains undetermined. No qualities accompany the bases; no much larger clone lies one base away. The specimen comprised CD4+ T cells from PBMCs cultured without peptide, sampled after COVID-19 vaccination. Rearrangement joined TRBV5-1 to TRBJ1-3, with the D segment identity uncertain. The TCR sequence derives from a human donor who received a COVID-19 vaccine. The CDR3 region has the sequence CASSLFFVGDTIYF. The bases are TGCGCCAGCAGCTTGTTCTTCGTTGGGGACACCATATATTTT.